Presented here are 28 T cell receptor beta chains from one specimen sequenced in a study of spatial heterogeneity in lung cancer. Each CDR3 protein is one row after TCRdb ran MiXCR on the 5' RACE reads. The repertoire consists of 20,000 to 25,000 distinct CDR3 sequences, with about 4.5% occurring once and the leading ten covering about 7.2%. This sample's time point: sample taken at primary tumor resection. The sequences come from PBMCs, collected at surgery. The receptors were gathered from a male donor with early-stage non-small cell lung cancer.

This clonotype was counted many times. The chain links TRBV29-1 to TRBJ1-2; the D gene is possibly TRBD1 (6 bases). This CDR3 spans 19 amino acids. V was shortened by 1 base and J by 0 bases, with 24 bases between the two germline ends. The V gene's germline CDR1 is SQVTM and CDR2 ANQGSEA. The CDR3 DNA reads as TGCAGCGTTGAAGGTTATCACCGGGGCAGGGGCACCACTAACTATGGCTACACCTTC. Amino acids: CSVEGYHRGRGTTNYGYTF. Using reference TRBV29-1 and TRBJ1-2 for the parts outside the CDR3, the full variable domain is SAVISQKPSRDICQRGTSLTIQCQVDSQVTMMFWYRQQPGQSLTLIATANQGSEATYESGFVIDKFPISRPNLTFSTLTVSNMSPEDSSIYLCSVEGYHRGRGTTNYGYTFGSGTRLTVV.

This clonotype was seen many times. The CDR3: CASRQGQGLYNEQFF. CDR3 bases: TGTGCCAGCAGGCAGGGACAGGGACTATACAATGAGCAGTTCTTC. The chain links TRBV6-6 to TRBJ2-1; 9 nucleotides agree with TRBD1. Per the germline V gene, CDR1 is MNHNY and CDR2 is SVGAGI (reference sequence). Losses at the gene ends were 6 bases for V and 4 bases for J; bases not matched to a gene: 7. The CDR3 loop spans 15 amino acids.

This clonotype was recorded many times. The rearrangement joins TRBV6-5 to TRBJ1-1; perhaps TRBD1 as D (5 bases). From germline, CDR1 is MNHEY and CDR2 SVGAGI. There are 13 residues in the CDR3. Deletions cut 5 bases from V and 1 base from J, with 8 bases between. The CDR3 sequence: CASSRQPNTEAFF. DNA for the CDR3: TGTGCCAGCAGTAGACAGCCGAACACTGAAGCTTTCTTT.

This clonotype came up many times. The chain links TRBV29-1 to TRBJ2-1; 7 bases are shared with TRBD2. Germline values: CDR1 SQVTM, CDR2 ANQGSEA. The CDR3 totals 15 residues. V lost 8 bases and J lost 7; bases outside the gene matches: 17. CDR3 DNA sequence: TGCAGCCTAAGTAAATATCGCCTAGCGGATAATGAGCAGTTCTTC. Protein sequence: CSLSKYRLADNEQFF.

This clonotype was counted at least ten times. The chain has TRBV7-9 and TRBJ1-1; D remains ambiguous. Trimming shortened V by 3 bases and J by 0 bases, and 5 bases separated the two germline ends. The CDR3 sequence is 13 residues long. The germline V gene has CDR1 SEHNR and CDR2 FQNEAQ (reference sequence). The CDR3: CASSLALNTEAFF. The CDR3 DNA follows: TGTGCCAGCAGCTTGGCCTTGAACACTGAAGCTTTCTTT.

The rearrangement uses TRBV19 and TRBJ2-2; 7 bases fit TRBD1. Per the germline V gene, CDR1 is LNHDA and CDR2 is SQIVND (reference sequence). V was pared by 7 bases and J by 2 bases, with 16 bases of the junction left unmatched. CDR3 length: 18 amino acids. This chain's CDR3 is CASKGRTTGTVNTGELFF. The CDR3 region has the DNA TGTGCCAGTAAGGGCAGAACAACCGGGACAGTTAACACCGGGGAGCTGTTTTTT. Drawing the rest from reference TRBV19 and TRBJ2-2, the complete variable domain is DGGITQSPKYLFRKEGQNVTLSCEQNLNHDAMYWYRQDPGQGLRLIYYSQIVNDFQKGDIAEGYSVSREKKESFPLTVTSAQKNPTAFYLCASKGRTTGTVNTGELFFGEGSRLTVL.

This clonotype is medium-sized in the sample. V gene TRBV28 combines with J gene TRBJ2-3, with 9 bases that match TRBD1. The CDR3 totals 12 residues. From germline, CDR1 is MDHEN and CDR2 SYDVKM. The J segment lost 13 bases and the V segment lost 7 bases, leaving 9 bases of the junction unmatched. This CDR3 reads CASIPGQGREYF. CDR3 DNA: TGTGCCAGCATCCCGGGACAGGGACGGGAGTATTTT.

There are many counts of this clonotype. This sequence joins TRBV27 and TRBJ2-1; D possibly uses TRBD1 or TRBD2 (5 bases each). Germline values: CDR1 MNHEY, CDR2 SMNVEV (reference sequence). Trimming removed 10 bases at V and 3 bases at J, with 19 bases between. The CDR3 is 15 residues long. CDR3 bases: TGTGCCACCGAGTCCGGGGCTGGCCGCTACAATGAGCAGTTCTTC. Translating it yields CATESGAGRYNEQFF.

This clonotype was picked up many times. The CDR3 sequence is CASSQDLSGMKSYEQYF. Here the CDR3 DNA reads TGCGCCAGCAGCCAAGATCTTTCAGGGATGAAGAGCTACGAGCAGTACTTC. The chain joins TRBV4-3 to TRBJ2-7, with D possibly TRBD1 on 5 matching bases. V lost 0 bases, J lost 3 bases, and 18 bases lay in between. Looked up from germline, CDR1 is LGHNA and CDR2 is YSLEER. This CDR3 is 17 amino acids long.

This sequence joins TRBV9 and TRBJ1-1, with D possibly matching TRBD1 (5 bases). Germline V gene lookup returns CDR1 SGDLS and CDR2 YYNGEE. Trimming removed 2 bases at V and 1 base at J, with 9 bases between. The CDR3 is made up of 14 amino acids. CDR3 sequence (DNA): TGTGCCAGCAGCGTTGTGAGGGGGAACACTGAAGCTTTCTTT. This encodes CASSVVRGNTEAFF.

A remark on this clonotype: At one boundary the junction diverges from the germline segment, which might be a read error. The CDR3 DNA follows: TGCAGTCCTAGAGATCCAGGTAGCCAGTACTTC. It is translated as CSPRDPGSQYF. The rearrangement uses TRBV20-1 and TRBJ2-4; no firm D call. Germline CDR1 reads DFQATT; CDR2 reads SNEGSKA (reference sequence). The CDR3 loop spans 11 amino acids.

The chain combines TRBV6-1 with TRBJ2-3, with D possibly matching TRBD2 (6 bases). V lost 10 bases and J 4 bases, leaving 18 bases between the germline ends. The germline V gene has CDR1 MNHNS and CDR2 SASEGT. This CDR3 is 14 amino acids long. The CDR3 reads CAIDRDSRPDTQYF. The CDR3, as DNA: TGTGCCATCGATCGGGACTCGCGCCCAGATACGCAGTATTTT.

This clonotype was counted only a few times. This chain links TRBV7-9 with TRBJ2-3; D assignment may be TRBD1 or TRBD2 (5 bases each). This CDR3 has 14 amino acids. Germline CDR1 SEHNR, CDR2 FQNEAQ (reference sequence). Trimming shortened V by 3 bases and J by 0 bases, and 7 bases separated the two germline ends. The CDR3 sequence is CASSFRDSTDTQYF. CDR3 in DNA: TGTGCCAGCAGCTTCCGGGACAGCACAGATACGCAGTATTTT. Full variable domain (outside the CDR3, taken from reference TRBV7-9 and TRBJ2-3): DTGVSQNPRHKITKRGQNVTFRCDPISEHNRLYWYRQTLGQGPEFLTYFQNEAQLEKSRLLSDRFSAERPKGSFSTLEIQRTEQGDSAMYLCASSFRDSTDTQYFGPGTRLTVL.

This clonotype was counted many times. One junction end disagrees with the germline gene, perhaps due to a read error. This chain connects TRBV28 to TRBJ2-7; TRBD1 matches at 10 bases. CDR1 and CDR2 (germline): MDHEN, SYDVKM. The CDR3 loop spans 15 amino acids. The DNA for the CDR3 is TGCGCCAGCAGTACCGAGGGGACAGGGGTCCACGAGCAGTACTTC. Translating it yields CASSTEGTGVHEQYF.

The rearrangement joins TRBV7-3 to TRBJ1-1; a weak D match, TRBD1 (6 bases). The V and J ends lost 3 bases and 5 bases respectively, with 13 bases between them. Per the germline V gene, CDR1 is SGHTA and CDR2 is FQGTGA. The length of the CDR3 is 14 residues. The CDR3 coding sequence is TGTGCCAGCAGCTTTTCGGGGGCCCGTACTGAAGCTTTCTTT. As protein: CASSFSGARTEAFF.

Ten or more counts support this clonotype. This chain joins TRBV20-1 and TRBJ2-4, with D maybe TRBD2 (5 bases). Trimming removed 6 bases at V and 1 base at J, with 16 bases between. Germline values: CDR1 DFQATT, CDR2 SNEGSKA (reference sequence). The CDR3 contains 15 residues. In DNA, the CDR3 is TGCAGTGCGGCAGGAGCTAGCTCTGCCAAAAACATTCAGTACTTC. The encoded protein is CSAAGASSAKNIQYF.

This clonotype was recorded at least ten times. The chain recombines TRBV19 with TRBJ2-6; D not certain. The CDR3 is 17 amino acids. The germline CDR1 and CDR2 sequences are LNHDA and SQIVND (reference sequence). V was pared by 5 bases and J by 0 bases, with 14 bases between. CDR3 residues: CASSPAVYLSGANVLTF. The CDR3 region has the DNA TGTGCCAGTAGTCCCGCTGTCTACCTCTCTGGGGCCAACGTCCTGACTTTC.

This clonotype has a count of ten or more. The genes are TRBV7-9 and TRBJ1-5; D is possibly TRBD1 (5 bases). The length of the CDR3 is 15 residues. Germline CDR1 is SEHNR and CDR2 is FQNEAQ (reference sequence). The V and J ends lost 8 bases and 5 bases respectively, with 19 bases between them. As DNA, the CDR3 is TGTGCCAGCGGGGGGGTTATTGAGAAGGATCAGCCCCAGCATTTT. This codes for CASGGVIEKDQPQHF.

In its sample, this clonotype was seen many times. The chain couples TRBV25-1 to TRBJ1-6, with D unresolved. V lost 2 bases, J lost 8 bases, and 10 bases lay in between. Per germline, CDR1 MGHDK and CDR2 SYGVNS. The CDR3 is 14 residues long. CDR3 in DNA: TGTGCCAGCAGTGAAGCATCGGTTTATTCACCCCTCCACTTT. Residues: CASSEASVYSPLHF.

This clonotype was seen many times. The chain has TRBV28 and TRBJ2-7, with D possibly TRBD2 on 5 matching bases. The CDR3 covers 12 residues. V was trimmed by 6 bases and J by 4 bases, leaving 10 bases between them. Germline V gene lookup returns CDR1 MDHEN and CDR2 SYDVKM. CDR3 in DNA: TGTGCCAGCAGCCCGGCGGGTTACGAGCAGTACTTC. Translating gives CASSPAGYEQYF.

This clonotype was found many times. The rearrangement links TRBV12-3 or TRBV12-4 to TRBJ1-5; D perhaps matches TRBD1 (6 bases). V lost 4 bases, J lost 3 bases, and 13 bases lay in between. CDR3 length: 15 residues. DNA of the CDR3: TGTGCCAGCAGTTCCCGCGGACAGCTCAATCAGCCCCAGCATTTT. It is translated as CASSSRGQLNQPQHF.

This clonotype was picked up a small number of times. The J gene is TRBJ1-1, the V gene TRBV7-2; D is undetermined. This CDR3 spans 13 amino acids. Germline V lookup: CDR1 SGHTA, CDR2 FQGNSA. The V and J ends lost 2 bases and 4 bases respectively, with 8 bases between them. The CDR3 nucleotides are TGTGCCAGCAGCTTATCTCTAGTCACTGAAGCTTTCTTT. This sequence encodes CASSLSLVTEAFF.

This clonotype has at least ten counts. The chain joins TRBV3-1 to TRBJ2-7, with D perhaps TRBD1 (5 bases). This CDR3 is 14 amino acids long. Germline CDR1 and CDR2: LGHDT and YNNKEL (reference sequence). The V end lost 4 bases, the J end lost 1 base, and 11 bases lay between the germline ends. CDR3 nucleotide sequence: TGTGCCAGCAGCCGCCTGGGGCTTTCCTACGAGCAGTACTTC. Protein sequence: CASSRLGLSYEQYF.

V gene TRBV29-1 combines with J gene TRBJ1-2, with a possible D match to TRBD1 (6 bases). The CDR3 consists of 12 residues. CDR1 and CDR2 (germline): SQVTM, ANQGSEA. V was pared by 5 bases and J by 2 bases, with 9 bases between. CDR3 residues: CSVWTANYGYTF. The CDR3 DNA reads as TGCAGCGTTTGGACAGCGAACTATGGCTACACCTTC.

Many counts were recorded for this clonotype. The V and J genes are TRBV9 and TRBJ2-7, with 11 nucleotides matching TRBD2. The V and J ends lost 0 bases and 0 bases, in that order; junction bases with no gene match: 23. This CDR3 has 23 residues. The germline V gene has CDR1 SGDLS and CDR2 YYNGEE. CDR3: CASSVGRFRKVGLAGPPSYEQYF. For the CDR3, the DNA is TGTGCCAGCAGCGTAGGGAGGTTTCGGAAAGTTGGACTAGCGGGTCCACCCTCCTACGAGCAGTACTTC. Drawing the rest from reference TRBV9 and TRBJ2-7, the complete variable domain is DSGVTQTPKHLITATGQRVTLRCSPRSGDLSVYWYQQSLDQGLQFLIQYYNGEERAKGNILERFSAQQFPDLHSELNLSSLELGDSALYFCASSVGRFRKVGLAGPPSYEQYFGPGTRLTVT.

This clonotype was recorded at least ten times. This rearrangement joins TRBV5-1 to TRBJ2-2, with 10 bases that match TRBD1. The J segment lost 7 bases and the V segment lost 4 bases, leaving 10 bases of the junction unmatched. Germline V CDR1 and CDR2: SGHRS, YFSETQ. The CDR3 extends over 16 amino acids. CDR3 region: CASSLMTGGSGGELFF. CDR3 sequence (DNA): TGCGCCAGCAGCCTCATGACAGGGGGCAGTGGCGGGGAGCTGTTTTTT.

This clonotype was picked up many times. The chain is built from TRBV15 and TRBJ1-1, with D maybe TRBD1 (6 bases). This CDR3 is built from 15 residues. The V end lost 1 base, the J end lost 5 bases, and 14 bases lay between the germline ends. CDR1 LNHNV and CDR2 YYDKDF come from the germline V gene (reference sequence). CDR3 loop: CATSRGTGRRTEAFF. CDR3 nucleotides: TGTGCCACCAGCAGAGGCACAGGGAGAAGGACTGAAGCTTTCTTT.

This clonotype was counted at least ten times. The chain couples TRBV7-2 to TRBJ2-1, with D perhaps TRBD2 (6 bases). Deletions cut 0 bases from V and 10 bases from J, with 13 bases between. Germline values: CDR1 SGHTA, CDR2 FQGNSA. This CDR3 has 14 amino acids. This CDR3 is CASSLATAGREQFF. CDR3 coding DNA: TGTGCCAGCAGCTTAGCTACCGCGGGAAGGGAGCAGTTCTTC.